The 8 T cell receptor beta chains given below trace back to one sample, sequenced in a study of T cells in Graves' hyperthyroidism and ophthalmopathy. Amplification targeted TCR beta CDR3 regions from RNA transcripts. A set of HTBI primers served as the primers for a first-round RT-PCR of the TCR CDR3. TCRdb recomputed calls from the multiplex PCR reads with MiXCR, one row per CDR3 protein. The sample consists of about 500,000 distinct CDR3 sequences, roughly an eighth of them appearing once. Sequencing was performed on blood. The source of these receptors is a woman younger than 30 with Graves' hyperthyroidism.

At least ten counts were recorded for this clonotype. The CDR3 region is CATKRDRMVGELFF. The CDR3 coding sequence is TGTGCCACCAAACGGGACAGGATGGTCGGGGAGCTGTTTTTT. The gene calls are TRBV11-2 and TRBJ2-2; 8 bases line up with TRBD1. The ends lost 10 bases at V and 7 bases at J; junction bases unmatched: 11. CDR3 length equals 14 residues. The germline V gene encodes CDR1 SGHAT and CDR2 FQNNGV.

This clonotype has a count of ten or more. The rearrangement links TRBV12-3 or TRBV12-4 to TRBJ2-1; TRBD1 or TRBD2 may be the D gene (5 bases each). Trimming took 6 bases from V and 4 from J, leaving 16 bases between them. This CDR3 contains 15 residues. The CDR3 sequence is CASSPEGWGYNEQFF. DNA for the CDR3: TGTGCCAGCAGCCCCGAGGGGTGGGGTTACAATGAGCAGTTCTTC.

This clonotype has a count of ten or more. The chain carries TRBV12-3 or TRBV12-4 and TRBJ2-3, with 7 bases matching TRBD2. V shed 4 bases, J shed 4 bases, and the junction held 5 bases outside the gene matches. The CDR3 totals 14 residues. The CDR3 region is CASSSSGNADTQYF. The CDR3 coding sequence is TGTGCCAGCAGTTCCAGCGGGAACGCAGATACGCAGTATTTT.

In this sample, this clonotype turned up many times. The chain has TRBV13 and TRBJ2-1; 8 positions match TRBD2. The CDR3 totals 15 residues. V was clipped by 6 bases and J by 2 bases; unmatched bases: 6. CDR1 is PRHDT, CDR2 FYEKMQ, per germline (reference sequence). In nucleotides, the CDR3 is TGTGCCAGCAGTTGGTCGGGAGGGCCCTACAATGAGCAGTTCTTC. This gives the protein CASSWSGGPYNEQFF.

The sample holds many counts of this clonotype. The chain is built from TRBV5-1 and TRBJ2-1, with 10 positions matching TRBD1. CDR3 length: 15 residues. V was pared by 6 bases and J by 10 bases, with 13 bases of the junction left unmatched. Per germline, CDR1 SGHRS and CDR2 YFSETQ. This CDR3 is CASTFSGQGLREQFF. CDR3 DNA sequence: TGCGCCAGCACTTTTTCGGGACAGGGGTTAAGGGAGCAGTTCTTC.

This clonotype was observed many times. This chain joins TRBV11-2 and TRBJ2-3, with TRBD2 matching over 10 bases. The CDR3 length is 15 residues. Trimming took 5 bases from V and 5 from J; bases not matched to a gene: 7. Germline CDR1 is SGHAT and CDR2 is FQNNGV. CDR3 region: CASSPLAGSRDTQYF. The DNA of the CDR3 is TGTGCCAGCAGCCCACTAGCGGGGAGTAGAGATACGCAGTATTTT.

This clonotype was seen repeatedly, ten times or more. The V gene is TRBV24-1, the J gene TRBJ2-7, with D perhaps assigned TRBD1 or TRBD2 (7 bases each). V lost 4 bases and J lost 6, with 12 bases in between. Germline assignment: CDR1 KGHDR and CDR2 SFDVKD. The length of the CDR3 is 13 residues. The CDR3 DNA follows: TGTGCCACCAGTGAACAGGGGAGGGTCGAGCAGTACTTC. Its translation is CATSEQGRVEQYF.

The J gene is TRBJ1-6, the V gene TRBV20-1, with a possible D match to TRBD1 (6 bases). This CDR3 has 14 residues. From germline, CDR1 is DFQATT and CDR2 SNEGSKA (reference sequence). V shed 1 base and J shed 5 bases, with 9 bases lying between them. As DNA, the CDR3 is TGCAGTGCTAGAGCGGGGGCGGATAATTCACCCCTCCACTTT. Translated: CSARAGADNSPLHF.